This TCR beta chain was identified during a study of blood T cell repertoires in COVID-19. Study background: There were acute and convalescent COVID-19 samples, and they came from the United States, Italy and Spain. T cells, B-cell-depleted T cells, or PBMCs provided the cDNA or gDNA that served as material.

The germline V and J ends were trimmed by 5 bases and 0 bases, with 13 bases remaining between them. The CDR3 runs 15 residues. Germline V gene sequence: CDR1 SGHNT, CDR2 YENEEA. Study processing details: How many nucleated cells were present was estimated from reference gene primer amplification. This table comes from immunoSEQ multiplex PCR, and its TCRdb copy is limited to in-frame clones, with some not included. From that table come the V and J calls and clone size; the DNA was used to work out D and trimming. This table holds some 130,000 clones, approximately 83% found once. The sample holds one count of this clone.

This chain uses TRBV11-3 with TRBJ1-1; tentative D call: TRBD1 (6 bases). This clonotype originated in a woman in her fifties or sixties who had recovered from COVID-19. Sequencing was done on a sample of peripheral blood. The DNA for the CDR3 is TGTGCCAGCAGCCAAGGACAGACAATGAACACTGAAGCTTTCTTT. It specifies CASSQGQTMNTEAFF.